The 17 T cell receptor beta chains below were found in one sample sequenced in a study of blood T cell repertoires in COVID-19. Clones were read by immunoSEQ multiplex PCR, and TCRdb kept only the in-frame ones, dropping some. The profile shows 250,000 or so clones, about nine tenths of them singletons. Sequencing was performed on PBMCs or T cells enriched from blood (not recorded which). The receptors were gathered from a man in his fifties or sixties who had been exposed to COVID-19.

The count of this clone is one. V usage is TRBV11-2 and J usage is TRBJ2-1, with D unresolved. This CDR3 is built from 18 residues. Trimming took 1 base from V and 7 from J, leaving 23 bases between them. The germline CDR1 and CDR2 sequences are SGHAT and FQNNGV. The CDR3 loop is CASSLVPSGGAMRNEQFF. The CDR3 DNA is TGTGCCAGCAGCTTAGTACCTTCCGGCGGAGCCATGAGGAATGAGCAGTTCTTC.

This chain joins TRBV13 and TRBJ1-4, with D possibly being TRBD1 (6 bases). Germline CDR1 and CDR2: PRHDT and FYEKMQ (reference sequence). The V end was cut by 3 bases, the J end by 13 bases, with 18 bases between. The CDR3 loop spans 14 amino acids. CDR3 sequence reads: CASSFRDTGGVLFF. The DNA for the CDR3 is TGTGCCAGCAGCTTCCGGGACACCGGAGGAGTACTGTTTTTT.

CDR3 residues: CASSQRQVTDTQYF. As DNA, the CDR3 is TGTGCCAGCAGCCAACGGCAGGTCACAGATACGCAGTATTTT. This chain links TRBV3-1 (or the pseudogene TRBV3-2) with TRBJ2-3; D is unclear. The V end was cut by 2 bases, the J end by 2 bases, with 8 bases between. In germline, CDR1 is LGHDT, CDR2 YNNKEL (reference sequence). The CDR3 is 14 amino acids.

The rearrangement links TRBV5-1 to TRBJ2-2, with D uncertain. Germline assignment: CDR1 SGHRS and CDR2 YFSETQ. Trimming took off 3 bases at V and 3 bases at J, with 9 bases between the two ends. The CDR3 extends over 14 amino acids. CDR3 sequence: CASSSPADTGELFF. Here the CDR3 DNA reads TGCGCCAGCAGCTCCCCGGCGGACACCGGGGAGCTGTTTTTT.

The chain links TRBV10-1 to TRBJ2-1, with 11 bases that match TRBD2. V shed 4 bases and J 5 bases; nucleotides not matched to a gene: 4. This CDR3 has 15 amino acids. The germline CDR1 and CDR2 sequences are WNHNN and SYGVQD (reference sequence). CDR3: CASSALAGGHNEQFF. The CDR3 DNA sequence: TGCGCCAGCAGTGCCCTAGCGGGAGGACACAATGAGCAGTTCTTC.

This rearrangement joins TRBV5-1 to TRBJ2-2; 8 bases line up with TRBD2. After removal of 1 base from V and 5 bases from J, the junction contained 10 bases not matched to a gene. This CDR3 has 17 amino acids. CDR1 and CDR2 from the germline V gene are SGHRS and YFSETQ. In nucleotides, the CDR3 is TGCGCCAGCAGCTTGCAAGCGGGGGTCCCCCTAACCGGGGAGCTGTTTTTT. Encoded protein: CASSLQAGVPLTGELFF.

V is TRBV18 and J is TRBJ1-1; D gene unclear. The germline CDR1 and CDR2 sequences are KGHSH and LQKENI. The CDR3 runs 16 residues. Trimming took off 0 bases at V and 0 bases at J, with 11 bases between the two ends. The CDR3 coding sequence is TGTGCCAGCTCACCACCTGGAGGTAACATGAACACTGAAGCTTTCTTT. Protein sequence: CASSPPGGNMNTEAFF.

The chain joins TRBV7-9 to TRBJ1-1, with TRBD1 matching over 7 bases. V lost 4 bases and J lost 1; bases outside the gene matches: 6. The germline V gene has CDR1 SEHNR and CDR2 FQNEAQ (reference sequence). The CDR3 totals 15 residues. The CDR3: CASSYYGQENTEAFF. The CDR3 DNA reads TGTGCCAGCAGCTACTATGGACAGGAGAACACTGAAGCTTTCTTT.

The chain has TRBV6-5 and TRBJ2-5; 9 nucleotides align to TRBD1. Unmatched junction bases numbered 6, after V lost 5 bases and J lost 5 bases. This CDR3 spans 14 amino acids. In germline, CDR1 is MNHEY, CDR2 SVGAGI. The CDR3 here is CASSTGTGPETQYF. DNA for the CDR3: TGTGCCAGCAGTACCGGGACAGGGCCCGAGACCCAGTACTTC.

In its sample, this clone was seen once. The CDR3 region has the DNA TGCGCCAGCAGCCAGTCACAGAGTAATGAGCAGTTCTTC. It specifies CASSQSQSNEQFF. The chain recombines TRBV5-1 with TRBJ2-1, with D hard to call. Per germline, CDR1 SGHRS and CDR2 YFSETQ. This CDR3 has 13 residues. V dropped 4 bases and J dropped 7 bases, with 12 bases sitting between them.

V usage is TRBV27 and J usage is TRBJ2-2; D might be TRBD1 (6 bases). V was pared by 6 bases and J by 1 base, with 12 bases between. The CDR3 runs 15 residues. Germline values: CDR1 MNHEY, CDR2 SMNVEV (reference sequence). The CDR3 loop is CASSFDRLNTGELFF. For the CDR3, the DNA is TGTGCCAGCAGCTTTGACAGGCTGAACACCGGGGAGCTGTTTTTT.

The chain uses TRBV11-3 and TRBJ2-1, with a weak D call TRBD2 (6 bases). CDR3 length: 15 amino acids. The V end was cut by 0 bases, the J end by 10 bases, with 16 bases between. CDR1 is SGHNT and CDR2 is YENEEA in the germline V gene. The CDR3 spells CASSLDPGANREQFF. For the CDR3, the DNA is TGTGCCAGCAGCTTAGATCCGGGAGCCAACCGCGAGCAGTTCTTC.

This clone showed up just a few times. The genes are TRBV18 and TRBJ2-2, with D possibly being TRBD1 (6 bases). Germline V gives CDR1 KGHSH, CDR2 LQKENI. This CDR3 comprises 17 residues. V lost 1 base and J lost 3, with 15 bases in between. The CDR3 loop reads CASSPRVGHSYTGELFF. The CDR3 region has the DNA TGTGCCAGCTCACCACGCGTGGGACACTCTTACACCGGGGAGCTGTTTTTT.

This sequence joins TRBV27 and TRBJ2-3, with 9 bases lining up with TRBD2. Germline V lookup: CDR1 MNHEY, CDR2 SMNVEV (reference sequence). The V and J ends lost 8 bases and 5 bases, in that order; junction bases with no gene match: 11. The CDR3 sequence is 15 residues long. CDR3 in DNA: TGTGCCAGCGTACCGACGGGACTAGCAGTAGATACGCAGTATTTT. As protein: CASVPTGLAVDTQYF.

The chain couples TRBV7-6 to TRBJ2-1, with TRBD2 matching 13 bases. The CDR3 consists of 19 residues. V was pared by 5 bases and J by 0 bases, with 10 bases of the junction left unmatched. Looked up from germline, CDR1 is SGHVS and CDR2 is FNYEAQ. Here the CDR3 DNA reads TGTGCCAGCAGCGGGCCCGCGACTAGCGGGGGGAGCTCCTACAATGAGCAGTTCTTC. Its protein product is CASSGPATSGGSSYNEQFF.

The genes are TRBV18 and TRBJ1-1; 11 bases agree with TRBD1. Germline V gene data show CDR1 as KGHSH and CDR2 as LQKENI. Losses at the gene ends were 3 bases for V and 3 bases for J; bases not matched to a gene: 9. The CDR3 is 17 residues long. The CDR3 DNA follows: TGTGCCAGCTCACCTCGGACAGGGGGCATGGCGGACACTGAAGCTTTCTTT. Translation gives CASSPRTGGMADTEAFF.

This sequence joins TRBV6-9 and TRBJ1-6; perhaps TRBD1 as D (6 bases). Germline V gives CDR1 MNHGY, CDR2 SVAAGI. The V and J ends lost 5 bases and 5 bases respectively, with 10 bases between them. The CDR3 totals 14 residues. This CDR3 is CASSRDTDNSPLHF. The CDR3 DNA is TGTGCCAGCAGTAGGGACACCGATAATTCACCCCTCCACTTT.